A selection of T cell receptor beta chains follows, all from one sample in a study of shared clonotypes between healthy human individuals. The data were produced by immunoSEQ multiplex PCR, yet TCRdb's version contains in-frame clones alone and is incomplete. The repertoire holds roughly 530,000 clones, with almost 97% as singletons. Sequenced: naive CD4+ T cells sorted from blood. The receptors were sampled from a woman in her twenties or thirties in good health. Each CDR3 is given with its conserved first and last residue. Each record gives: D gene, J gene, clone size, V gene, CDR3 DNA, CDR3 protein. The D gene is left open where the match is weak. Some rows mark clone size as missing; the rest say once, few, many or name a class of expanded clone.

>-|TRBJ1-1|-|TRBV21-1
TGTGCCAGCAGCAAAGAGGGGAGGGGGCGGAGGACTGAAGCTTTCTTT
CASSKEGRGRRTEAFF
>-|TRBJ2-7|-|TRBV18
TGTGCCAGCTCACCACCTTCCTCCCCCTACGAGCAGTACTTC
CASSPPSSPYEQYF
>-|TRBJ2-1|-|TRBV4-2
TGTGCCAGCAGCCAAGGAGATGCTAGCGAGGGTGAGCAGTTCTTC
CASSQGDASEGEQFF
>-|TRBJ2-3|-|TRBV29-1
TGCAGCGCAATAATACACTCTAGCACAGATACGCAGTATTTT
CSAIIHSSTDTQYF
>TRBD2|TRBJ2-3|-|TRBV19
TGTGCCAGTAGCTACGGACTAGCGGGAGATACGCAGTATTTT
CASSYGLAGDTQYF
>-|TRBJ1-5|-|TRBV4-1
TGCGCCAGCAGCCAAGTAGGTATCCAGCCCCAGCATTTT
CASSQVGIQPQHF
>TRBD1|TRBJ1-1|once|TRBV10-3
TGTGCCACCGGGACAGGGGGCGAGATCGGCACTGAAGCTTTCTTT
CATGTGGEIGTEAFF
>TRBD1|TRBJ1-2|-|TRBV6-5
TGTGCCAGCAGCCCCGAGGACAGGGGCCCCTATGGCTACACCTTC
CASSPEDRGPYGYTF
>-|TRBJ2-7|-|TRBV10-3
TGTGCCATCCAAAATGGGCGGGCTGGCTACGAGCAGTACTTC
CAIQNGRAGYEQYF
>TRBD1|TRBJ2-7|-|TRBV18
TGTGCCAGCTCAAGCAAAGGGACAGCAAGCTCCTACGAGCAGTACTTC
CASSSKGTASSYEQYF
>-|TRBJ1-1|-|TRBV12-5
TGTGCTAGTGGTCCCGGATTCAACACTGAAGCTTTCTTT
CASGPGFNTEAFF
>TRBD1|TRBJ2-7|-|TRBV13
TGTGCCAGCAGCTTTATGGGACAGGGGGACTACGAGCAGTACTTC
CASSFMGQGDYEQYF
>-|TRBJ2-1|-|TRBV5-1
TGCGCCAGCAGGCAGGGACTCCCCAACAATGAGCAGTTCTTC
CASRQGLPNNEQFF
>TRBD1|TRBJ2-2|-|TRBV28
TGTGCCAGCAGTGGCGCAATTACCGGGACAGGTGTTACCGGGGAGCTGTTTTTT
CASSGAITGTGVTGELFF
>-|TRBJ2-7|-|TRBV11-3
TGTGCCAGCAGCCCCCCCCCGGCAGTCTCCTACGAGCAGTACTTC
CASSPPPAVSYEQYF
>-|TRBJ1-4|-|TRBV21-1
TGTGCCAGCAGCAATAAAGCCTCCGGGGAGGGAGGCGAAAAACTGTTTTTT
CASSNKASGEGGEKLFF
>TRBD2|TRBJ2-7|-|TRBV30
TGTGCCTGGGGTTCCAGCGGGAGAGGCTACGAGCAGTACTTC
CAWGSSGRGYEQYF
>TRBD1|TRBJ2-3|-|TRBV6-5
TGTGCCAGCAGGCTACAGGGGATTGGCACAGATACGCAGTATTTT
CASRLQGIGTDTQYF
>-|TRBJ2-1|-|TRBV7-9
TGTGCCACACTTGAGCAGTTCTTC
CATLEQFF
>-|TRBJ1-3|-|TRBV11-2
TGTGCCAGCAGCTTAGATCAAGCCTTCTCTGGAAACACCATATATTTT
CASSLDQAFSGNTIYF
>-|TRBJ2-3|-|TRBV10-3
TGTGCCATCAGGCGGACCTCCACAGATACGCAGTATTTT
CAIRRTSTDTQYF
>TRBD1|TRBJ2-2|-|TRBV2
TGTGCCAGCAGGGCCCAGACAGGGTTATCTCCCGGGGAGCTGTTTTTT
CASRAQTGLSPGELFF
>TRBD2|TRBJ2-1|-|TRBV5-5
TGTGCCAGCAGCCCAAGCGGGGCCAACAATGAGCAGTTCTTC
CASSPSGANNEQFF
>-|TRBJ1-4|-|TRBV27
TGTGCCAGCAGTTTGGTGTTGGGGAATGAAAAACTGTTTTTT
CASSLVLGNEKLFF
>TRBD1|TRBJ2-5|-|TRBV7-6
TGTGCCAGCAGCTTAGGACAGGGGGCGCGGTTTGGGGAGACCCAGTACTTC
CASSLGQGARFGETQYF
>TRBD2|TRBJ2-2|-|TRBV4-2
TGTGCCAGCAGCCAAGTTCCAGCGGGAGCGAACACCGGGGAGCTGTTTTTT
CASSQVPAGANTGELFF
>TRBD1|TRBJ1-4|-|TRBV6-5
TGTGCCAGCAGTTACGGGGGACAGGGGAGTGAAAAACTGTTTTTT
CASSYGGQGSEKLFF
>TRBD2|TRBJ2-7|-|TRBV28
TGTGCCAGCAGTTTAAGCGGGGTACCCTACGAGCAGTACTTC
CASSLSGVPYEQYF
>-|TRBJ1-5|once|TRBV7-9
TGTGCCAGCAGCTTAGGTAGTTCTAGCAATCAGCCCCAGCATTTT
CASSLGSSSNQPQHF